This TCR beta chain is drawn from a study of neurological immune-mediated disorders. This clonotype was counted ten times or more. The target antigen is unknown. Findings of the study overall: HTLV-1-associated myelopathy had the most TCR clonal expansion, and multiple sclerosis had the least, less than healthy controls.

Via MiXCR, TCRdb re-called the 5' RACE reads, giving one row per CDR3 protein. The table has 54,000 or so distinct CDR3 sequences, 3% to 4% seen once. Looked up from germline, CDR1 is SGHRS and CDR2 is YFSETQ. With 4 bases removed from V and 2 bases from J, the gap between germline ends came to 12 bases. The CDR3 is made up of 14 amino acids. The chain has TRBV5-1 and TRBJ1-1; D not resolved. The TCR comes from a man aged 55 to 70 with multiple sclerosis. The sample was PBMCs. The CDR3 loop is CASSHSERNTEAFF. CDR3 in DNA: TGCGCCAGCAGCCACTCAGAAAGAAACACTGAAGCTTTCTTT.